This paragraph covers one T cell receptor beta chain sequence. The record originates from a study of control samples from healthy donors and cancer patients. The germline CDR1 and CDR2 sequences are SNHLY and FYNNEI. Deletions cut 6 bases from V and 5 bases from J, with 11 bases between. The CDR3 is made up of 14 amino acids. Sequencing used immunoSEQ multiplex PCR; TCRdb keeps in-frame clones, though not all of them. The repertoire holds about 86,000 clones, with over 90% as singletons. Sequenced sample: blood. This sequence was found in a woman in her twenties or thirties in good health. V usage is TRBV2 and J usage is TRBJ1-6; D is unresolved. This CDR3 reads CASSRVVNNSPLHF. In DNA, the CDR3 is TGTGCCAGCAGCCGAGTGGTCAATAATTCACCCCTCCACTTT.